The entry below gives a single TCR beta chain sequence along with its context. This entry comes from a study of T cells in tumors after PD-1 blockade. Across the study: Treatment was either pembrolizumab 200 mg every 3 weeks or cemiplimab 350 mg every 2 weeks. Some patients also took daily vismodegib 150 mg during anti-PD-1 treatment.

Measured with immunoSEQ multiplex PCR; TCRdb has only the in-frame clones, and not every one. The sample has around 50,000 clones, just under 80% seen once. The sequences come from PBMCs, collected before anti-PD-1 treatment. This receptor was taken from a human donor with basal cell carcinoma.

CDR3 sequence (DNA): TGCGCCAGCAGCTTGGCTCGACAGGGAACAGATACGCAGTATTTT. It specifies CASSLARQGTDTQYF. V usage is TRBV5-1 and J usage is TRBJ2-3; TRBD1 aligns across 7 bases. J lost 3 bases, V lost 0 bases, and 4 bases had no gene match. Germline assignment: CDR1 SGHRS and CDR2 YFSETQ. This CDR3 region has 15 residues.